Detailed here is one TCR beta chain. Its specificity is not known. At the DNA level, this CDR3 is encoded by other sequences in the same sample as well. cDNA synthesis used the whole RNA isolate, giving expressed TCRB sequences. The data were produced by immunoSEQ multiplex PCR, yet TCRdb's version contains in-frame clones alone and is incomplete. The sample includes about 650,000 clones, roughly an eighth of them seen just once. Staining for CD45RO/CCR7/CD25/CD127/CD95/CD27 allowed sorting of CD4+ naive, central memory, regulatory and stem cell-like memory cells. The data were obtained in a study of beta chain features in type 1 diabetes. Overall study findings and caveats: Healthy donors had naive, central memory and Treg TCRB repertoires that appeared less similar than those seen among patients. Among all four CD4+ subsets, Type 1 diabetes patients had TCRB CDR3s that were moderately but significantly shorter.

The CDR3 is 16 residues long. V shed 0 bases, J shed 2 bases, and the junction held 5 bases outside the gene matches. Germline CDR1 and CDR2: LGHNA and YSLEER. J is TRBJ2-7 and V is TRBV4-3; 9 bases line up with TRBD1. The sequencing input was naive CD4+ T cells from blood. This sequence was found in a man aged 25-40 years with type 1 diabetes. CDR3 region: CASSQEGGTGTYEQYF. The CDR3 nucleotides read TGCGCCAGCAGCCAAGAAGGCGGGACAGGGACCTACGAGCAGTACTTC.